This TCR beta chain originates from a study of cytomegalovirus exposure and HLA in healthy donors. Study-wide findings and caveats: Listed as cytomegalovirus-associated were 150 to 200 TCR beta chains. Reportedly, diagnosis of cytomegalovirus status by the classifier showed high specificity and sensitivity. In vitro assays verified that a few CMV-associated chains recognized CMV antigens specifically.

Data came from immunoSEQ multiplex PCR; TCRdb stores just in-frame clones and leaves some out. The data hold around 69,000 clones, with 96% observed a single time. The CDR3 is made up of 14 amino acids. The V gene end was trimmed by 4 bases and the J gene end by 3 bases; junction bases not matched to a gene: 3. Germline loops: CDR1 SGHDT, CDR2 YYEEEE. The roughly 120-subject validation cohort, separate from the approximately 670-subject first cohort, included the donors. Details on this clone: What it binds is not known.

The rearrangement links TRBV5-6 to TRBJ2-7; 11 bases map to TRBD1. Sequenced sample: PBMCs. This receptor was taken from a woman between 18 and 29 years old in good health and CMV-seropositive. CDR3 amino acids: CASSPGTGGYEQYF. The CDR3 DNA reads as TGTGCCAGCAGCCCTGGGACAGGGGGCTACGAGCAGTACTTC.